Shown below are 14 T cell receptor beta chains from a single sample sequenced in a study of blood T cell repertoires in COVID-19. Here immunoSEQ multiplex PCR was the method, and the copy in TCRdb shows in-frame clones only, minus some. The profile covers hundreds of thousands of clones, with less than 90% appearing a single time and 13% taken by the ten largest. The source material was peripheral blood. The origin of the receptors is a human donor in a cohort sampled during active COVID-19.

V gene TRBV30 combines with J gene TRBJ2-7, with TRBD1 matching 9 bases. Losses at the gene ends were 5 bases for V and 3 bases for J; bases not matched to a gene: 5. The CDR3 length is 13 residues. The germline gives CDR1 GTSNPN, CDR2 SVGIG (reference sequence). CDR3 loop: CAWGGTGHYEQYF. The CDR3 coding sequence is TGTGCCTGGGGGGGGACAGGGCACTACGAGCAGTACTTC.

The chain recombines TRBV29-1 with TRBJ1-1; D gene unclear. In germline, CDR1 is SQVTM, CDR2 ANQGSEA. The CDR3 loop spans 12 amino acids. Trimming left V 4 bases short and J 1 base short, with 7 bases between. CDR3 bases: TGCAGCGTTGCCCCAGGGAACACTGAAGCTTTCTTT. Amino acid sequence: CSVAPGNTEAFF.

This clone was found a few times. The V gene is TRBV7-8, the J gene TRBJ2-3; 9 bases line up with TRBD1. CDR1 is SGHVS, CDR2 FQNEAQ, per germline. This CDR3 comprises 16 residues. The V segment lost 7 bases and the J segment 0 bases; nucleotides outside the gene matches: 8. The CDR3 region has the DNA TGTGCCAGCAAACTCCGCGGGACAGGGAGCACAGATACGCAGTATTTT. Translating it yields CASKLRGTGSTDTQYF. Complete variable domain (other parts from reference TRBV7-8 and TRBJ2-3): GAGVSQSPRYKVAKRGQDVALRCDPISGHVSLFWYQQALGQGPEFLTYFQNEAQLDKSGLPSDRFFAERPEGSVSTLKIQRTQQEDSAVYLCASKLRGTGSTDTQYFGPGTRLTVL.

The chain employs TRBV25-1 and TRBJ2-6; D perhaps matches TRBD2 (5 bases). V lost 4 bases, J lost 2 bases, and 12 bases lay in between. CDR1 is MGHDK, CDR2 SYGVNS, per germline. This CDR3 comprises 16 residues. The CDR3 DNA is TGTGCCAGCAGTGCATCCGGGGTTCCTGGGGCCAACGTCCTGACTTTC. Translated, it gives CASSASGVPGANVLTF. Full variable domain (outside the CDR3, taken from reference TRBV25-1 and TRBJ2-6): EADIYQTPRYLVIGTGKKITLECSQTMGHDKMYWYQQDPGMELHLIHYSYGVNSTEKGDLSSESTVSRIRTEHFPLTLESARPSHTSQYLCASSASGVPGANVLTFGAGSRLTVL.

This clone has only a few counts. The same CDR3 is also encoded by other DNA sequences in this sample. The chain carries TRBV7-9 and TRBJ1-5; 10 bases align to TRBD1. V gave up 1 base and J gave up 1 base; unmatched junction bases: 1. Germline CDR1 reads SEHNR; CDR2 reads FQNEAQ (reference sequence). The CDR3 consists of 16 residues. CDR3 sequence (DNA): TGTGCCAGCAGCTTAGGACAGGGGGCAAGCAATCAGCCCCAGCATTTT. The encoded protein is CASSLGQGASNQPQHF.

This chain links TRBV30 with TRBJ1-5; D is perhaps TRBD1 (5 bases). The V end lost 1 base, the J end lost 8 bases, and 12 bases lay between the germline ends. The length of the CDR3 is 13 residues. The germline CDR1 and CDR2 sequences are GTSNPN and SVGIG (reference sequence). This CDR3 reads CAWSGQSSEPQHF. CDR3 DNA: TGTGCCTGGAGTGGACAGTCCAGCGAGCCCCAGCATTTT.

This clone was recorded only once. The V call is TRBV19, the J call TRBJ1-1, with D perhaps TRBD1 (5 bases). Germline V CDR1 and CDR2: LNHDA, SQIVND (reference sequence). The V and J ends lost 6 bases and 1 base respectively, with 9 bases between them. The length of the CDR3 is 13 residues. CDR3 nucleotide sequence: TGTGCCAGTAGAGACAGCTGGAACACTGAAGCTTTCTTT. Translation gives CASRDSWNTEAFF.

This chain uses TRBV5-1 with TRBJ2-1; the D gene is possibly TRBD1 (5 bases). V was pared by 1 base and J by 8 bases, with 10 bases between. The CDR3 consists of 13 residues. Germline loops: CDR1 SGHRS, CDR2 YFSETQ. CDR3 loop: CASSLQGWDEQFF. DNA of the CDR3: TGCGCCAGCAGCTTGCAGGGATGGGATGAGCAGTTCTTC.

This clone has only one observation. The chain uses TRBV29-1 and TRBJ2-7, with 9 bases lining up with TRBD2. With 1 base clipped from V and 1 base from J, the junction kept 2 bases outside the gene matches. This CDR3 spans 14 amino acids. CDR1 and CDR2 from the germline V gene are SQVTM and ANQGSEA. This chain's CDR3 is CSVEVLAGSYEQYF. The CDR3 DNA reads TGCAGCGTTGAAGTCCTAGCGGGATCCTACGAGCAGTACTTC.

The V gene is TRBV19, the J gene TRBJ2-7; the match to TRBD2 covers 8 bases. CDR1 is LNHDA and CDR2 is SQIVND in the germline V gene (reference sequence). The CDR3 covers 15 residues. The V and J ends lost 5 bases and 1 base, in that order; junction bases with no gene match: 7. CDR3 region: CASSPSGRTSYEQYF. The DNA of the CDR3 is TGTGCCAGTAGTCCAAGCGGGAGAACATCCTACGAGCAGTACTTC.

This clone was counted only a few times. The J gene is TRBJ1-6, the V gene TRBV21-1; no DNA check was done on the table's D call, TRBD1. TRBV21-1 is a pseudogene. This CDR3 has 14 amino acids. The CDR3 DNA follows: TGTGCCAGCAGCAAACAGGGGGAGAATTCACCCCTCCACTTT. Translation gives CASSKQGENSPLHF.

The J gene is TRBJ1-1, the V gene TRBV4-1; 11 nucleotides match TRBD1. J gave up 1 base and V 5 bases, and 6 bases lay outside the gene matches. This CDR3 has 16 residues. Germline values: CDR1 MGHRA, CDR2 YSYEKL. The CDR3: CASSFGQGARNTEAFF. The DNA of the CDR3 is TGCGCCAGCAGCTTTGGACAGGGGGCCCGGAACACTGAAGCTTTCTTT.

The chain has TRBV5-6 and TRBJ2-3; TRBD2 might be the D (6 bases). This CDR3 comprises 15 residues. V was clipped by 2 bases and J by 4 bases, with 14 bases between them. CDR1 is SGHDT, CDR2 YYEEEE, per germline. This chain's CDR3 is CASSFGLGGSDTQYF. The CDR3 region has the DNA TGTGCCAGCAGCTTTGGATTGGGAGGCTCAGATACGCAGTATTTT.

This chain's CDR3 is CASSTQSGGGEQYF. The CDR3 DNA reads as TGTGCCAGTAGTACCCAGTCCGGGGGAGGCGAGCAGTACTTC. This sequence joins TRBV19 and TRBJ2-7; D may be TRBD2 (6 bases). Per germline, CDR1 LNHDA and CDR2 SQIVND (reference sequence). There are 14 residues in the CDR3. Trimming left V 4 bases short and J 6 bases short, with 16 bases between.